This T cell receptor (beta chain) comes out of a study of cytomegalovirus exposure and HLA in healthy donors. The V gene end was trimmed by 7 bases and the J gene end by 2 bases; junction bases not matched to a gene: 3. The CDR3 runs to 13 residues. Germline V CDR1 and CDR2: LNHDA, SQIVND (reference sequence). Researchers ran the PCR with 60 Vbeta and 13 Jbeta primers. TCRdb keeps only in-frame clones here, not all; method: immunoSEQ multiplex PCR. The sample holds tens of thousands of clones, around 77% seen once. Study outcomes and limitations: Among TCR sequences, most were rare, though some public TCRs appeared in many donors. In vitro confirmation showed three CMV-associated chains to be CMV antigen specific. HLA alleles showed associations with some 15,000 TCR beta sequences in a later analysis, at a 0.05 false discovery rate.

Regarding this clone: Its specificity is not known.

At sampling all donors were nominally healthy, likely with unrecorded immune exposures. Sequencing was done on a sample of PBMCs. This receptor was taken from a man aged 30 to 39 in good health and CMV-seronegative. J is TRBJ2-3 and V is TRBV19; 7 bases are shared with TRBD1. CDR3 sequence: CASIQGPTDTQYF. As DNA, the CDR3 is TGTGCCAGTATACAGGGGCCCACAGATACGCAGTATTTT.